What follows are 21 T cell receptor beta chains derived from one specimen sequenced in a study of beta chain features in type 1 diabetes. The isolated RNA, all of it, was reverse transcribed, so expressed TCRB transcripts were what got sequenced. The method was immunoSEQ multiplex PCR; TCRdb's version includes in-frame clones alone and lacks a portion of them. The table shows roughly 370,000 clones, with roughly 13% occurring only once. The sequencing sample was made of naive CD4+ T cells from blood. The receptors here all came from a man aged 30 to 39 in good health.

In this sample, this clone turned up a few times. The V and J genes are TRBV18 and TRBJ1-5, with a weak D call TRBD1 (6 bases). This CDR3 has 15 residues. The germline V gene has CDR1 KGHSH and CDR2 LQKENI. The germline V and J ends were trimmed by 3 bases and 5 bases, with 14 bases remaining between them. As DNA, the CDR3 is TGTGCCAGCTCACCCTTGGCAGGGGACGATCAGCCCCAGCATTTT. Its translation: CASSPLAGDDQPQHF.

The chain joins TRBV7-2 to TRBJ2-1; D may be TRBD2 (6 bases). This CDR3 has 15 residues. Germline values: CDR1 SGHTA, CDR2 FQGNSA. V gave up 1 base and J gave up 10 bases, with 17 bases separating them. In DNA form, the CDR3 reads TGTGCCAGCAGCTTAGTAGAGGTTATTCGGGAGGAGCAGTTCTTC. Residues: CASSLVEVIREEQFF.

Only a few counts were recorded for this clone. CDR3 in amino acids: CSVSGTSGPDTQYF. For the CDR3, the DNA is TGCAGCGTTAGTGGGACTAGCGGACCAGATACGCAGTATTTT. The chain recombines TRBV29-1 with TRBJ2-3, with TRBD2 matching over 11 bases. V was clipped by 5 bases and J by 4 bases; unmatched bases: 5. The CDR3 totals 14 residues. The germline V gene has CDR1 SQVTM and CDR2 ANQGSEA.

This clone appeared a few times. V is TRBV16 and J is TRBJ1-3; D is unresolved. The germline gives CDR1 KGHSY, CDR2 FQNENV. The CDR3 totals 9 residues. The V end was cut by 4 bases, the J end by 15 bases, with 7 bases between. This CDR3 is CASSPAKYF. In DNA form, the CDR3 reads TGTGCCAGCAGCCCAGCTAAATATTTT.

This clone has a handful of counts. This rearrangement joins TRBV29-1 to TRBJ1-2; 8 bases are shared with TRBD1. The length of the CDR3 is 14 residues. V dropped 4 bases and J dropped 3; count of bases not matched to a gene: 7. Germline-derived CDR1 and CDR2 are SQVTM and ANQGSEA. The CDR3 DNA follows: TGCAGCGTTGCCGGGACAGGAAAAGACTATGGCTACACCTTC. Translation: CSVAGTGKDYGYTF.

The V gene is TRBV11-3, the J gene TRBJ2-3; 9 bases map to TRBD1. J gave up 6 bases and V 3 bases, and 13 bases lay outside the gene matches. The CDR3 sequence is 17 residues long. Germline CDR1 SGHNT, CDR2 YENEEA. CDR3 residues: CASSFGGTGIISDTQYF. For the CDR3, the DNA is TGTGCCAGCAGCTTTGGGGGGACAGGGATAATTTCGGATACGCAGTATTTT.

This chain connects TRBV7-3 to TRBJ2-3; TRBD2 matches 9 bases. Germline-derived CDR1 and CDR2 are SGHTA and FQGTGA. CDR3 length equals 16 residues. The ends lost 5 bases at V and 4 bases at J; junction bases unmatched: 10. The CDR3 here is CASSLSPTSGADTQYF. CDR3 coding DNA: TGTGCCAGCAGCCTAAGCCCGACTAGCGGAGCAGATACGCAGTATTTT. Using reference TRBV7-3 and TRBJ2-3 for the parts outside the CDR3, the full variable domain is GAGVSQTPSNKVTEKGKYVELRCDPISGHTALYWYRQSLGQGPEFLIYFQGTGAADDSGLPNDRFFAVRPEGSVSTLKIQRTERGDSAVYLCASSLSPTSGADTQYFGPGTRLTVL.

CDR3 loop: CASSLVPNYYEQYF. The CDR3 DNA sequence: TGTGCCAGCAGCTTAGTCCCAAACTACTACGAGCAGTACTTC. J is TRBJ2-7 and V is TRBV7-9, with D uncertain. The V end lost 1 base, the J end lost 3 bases, and 10 bases lay between the germline ends. This CDR3 is built from 14 residues. CDR1 is SEHNR, CDR2 FQNEAQ, per germline (reference sequence).

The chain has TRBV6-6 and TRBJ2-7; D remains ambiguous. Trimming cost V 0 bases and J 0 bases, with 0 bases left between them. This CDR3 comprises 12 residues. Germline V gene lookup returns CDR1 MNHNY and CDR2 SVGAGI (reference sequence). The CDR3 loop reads CASSYSSYEQYV. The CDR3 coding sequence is TGTGCCAGCAGTTACTCCTCCTACGAGCAGTACGTC.

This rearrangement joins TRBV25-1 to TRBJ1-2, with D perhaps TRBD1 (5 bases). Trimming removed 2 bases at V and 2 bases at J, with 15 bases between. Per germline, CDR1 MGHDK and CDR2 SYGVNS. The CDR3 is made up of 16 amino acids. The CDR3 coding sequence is TGTGCCAGCAGTGAAGGTTTACTGGGGGAAAACTATGGCTACACCTTC. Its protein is CASSEGLLGENYGYTF.

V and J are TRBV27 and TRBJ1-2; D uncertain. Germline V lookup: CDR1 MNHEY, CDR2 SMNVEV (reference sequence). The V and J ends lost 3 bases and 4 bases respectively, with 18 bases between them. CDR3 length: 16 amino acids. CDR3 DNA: TGTGCCAGCAGTTTTTCAGAGTCCCCGATATTCTATGGCTACACCTTC. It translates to CASSFSESPIFYGYTF.

CDR3 nucleotides: TGCGCCAGCAGCTTGGGGAACAGGGCGATTGGGAATGAGCAGTTCTTC. This gives the protein CASSLGNRAIGNEQFF. V and J are TRBV5-1 and TRBJ2-1; TRBD1 is a possible D gene (6 bases). In germline, CDR1 is SGHRS, CDR2 YFSETQ. This CDR3 contains 16 residues. Deletions cut 0 bases from V and 7 bases from J, with 17 bases between. Full variable domain (missing parts from reference TRBV5-1 and TRBJ2-1): KAGVTQTPRYLIKTRGQQVTLSCSPISGHRSVSWYQQTPGQGLQFLFEYFSETQRNKGNFPGRFSGRQFSNSRSEMNVSTLELGDSALYLCASSLGNRAIGNEQFFGPGTRLTVL.

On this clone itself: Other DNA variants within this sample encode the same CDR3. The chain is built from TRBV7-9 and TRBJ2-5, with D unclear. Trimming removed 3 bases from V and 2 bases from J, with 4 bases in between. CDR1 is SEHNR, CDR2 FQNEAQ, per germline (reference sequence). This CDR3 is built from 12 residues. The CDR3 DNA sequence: TGTGCCAGCAGCTTGCGACAAGAGACCCAGTACTTC. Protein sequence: CASSLRQETQYF. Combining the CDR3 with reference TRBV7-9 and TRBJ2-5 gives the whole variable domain DTGVSQNPRHKITKRGQNVTFRCDPISEHNRLYWYRQTLGQGPEFLTYFQNEAQLEKSRLLSDRFSAERPKGSFSTLEIQRTEQGDSAMYLCASSLRQETQYFGPGTRLLVL.

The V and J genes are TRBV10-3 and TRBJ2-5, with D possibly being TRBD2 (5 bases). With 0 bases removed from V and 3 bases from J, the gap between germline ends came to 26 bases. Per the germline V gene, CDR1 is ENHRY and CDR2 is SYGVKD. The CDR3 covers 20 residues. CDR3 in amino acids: CAISESIGVGSLSTKETQYF. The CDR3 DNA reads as TGTGCCATCAGTGAGTCGATTGGAGTGGGCTCCCTATCGACTAAAGAGACCCAGTACTTC.

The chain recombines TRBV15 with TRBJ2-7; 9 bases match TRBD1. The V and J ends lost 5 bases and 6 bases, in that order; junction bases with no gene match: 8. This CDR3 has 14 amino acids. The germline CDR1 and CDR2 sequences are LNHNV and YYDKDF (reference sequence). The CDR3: CATSGGYRGLEQYV. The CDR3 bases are TGTGCCACCAGCGGGGGTTACAGGGGGCTCGAGCAGTACGTC.

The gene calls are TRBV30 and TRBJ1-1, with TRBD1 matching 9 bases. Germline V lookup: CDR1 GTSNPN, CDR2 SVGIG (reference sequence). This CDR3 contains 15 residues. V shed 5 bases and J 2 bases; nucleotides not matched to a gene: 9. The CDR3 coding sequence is TGTGCCTGGTCGACAGGGGGTCATTATAACACTGAAGCTTTCTTT. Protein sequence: CAWSTGGHYNTEAFF. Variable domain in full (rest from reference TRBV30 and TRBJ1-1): SQTIHQWPATLVQPVGSPLSLECTVEGTSNPNLYWYRQAAGRGLQLLFYSVGIGQISSEVPQNLSASRPQDRQFILSSKKLLLSDSGFYLCAWSTGGHYNTEAFFGQGTRLTVV.

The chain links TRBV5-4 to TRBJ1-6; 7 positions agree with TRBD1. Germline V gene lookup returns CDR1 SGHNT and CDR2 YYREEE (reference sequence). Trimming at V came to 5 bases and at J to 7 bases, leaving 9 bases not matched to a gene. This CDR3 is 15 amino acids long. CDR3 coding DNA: TGTGCCAGCAGGGACTCGGGACAGCCAAATTCACCCCTCCACTTT. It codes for CASRDSGQPNSPLHF. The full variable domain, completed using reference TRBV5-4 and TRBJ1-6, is ETGVTQSPTHLIKTRGQQVTLRCSSQSGHNTVSWYQQALGQGPQFIFQYYREEENGRGNFPPRFSGLQFPNYSSELNVNALELDDSALYLCASRDSGQPNSPLHFGNGTRLTVT.

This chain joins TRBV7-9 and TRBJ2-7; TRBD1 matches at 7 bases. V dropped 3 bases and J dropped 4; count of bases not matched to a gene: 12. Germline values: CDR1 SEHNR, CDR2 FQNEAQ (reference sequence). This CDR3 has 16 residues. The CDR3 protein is CASSFRPGQALYEQYF. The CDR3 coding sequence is TGTGCCAGCAGCTTCCGACCTGGACAGGCTCTTTACGAGCAGTACTTC.

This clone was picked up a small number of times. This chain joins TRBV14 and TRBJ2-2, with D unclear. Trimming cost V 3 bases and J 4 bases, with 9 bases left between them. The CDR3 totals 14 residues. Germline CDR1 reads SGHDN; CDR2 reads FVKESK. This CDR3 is CASSQRTATGELFF. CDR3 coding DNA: TGTGCCAGCAGCCAGAGGACGGCCACCGGGGAGCTGTTTTTT.

CDR3 nucleotides: TGTGCCAGCAGCGGGCGGCCGCGGGGAGGCGGGGAGCTGTTTTTT. Amino acid sequence: CASSGRPRGGGELFF. J is TRBJ2-2 and V is TRBV9; weak D call: TRBD2 (6 bases). The germline V gene has CDR1 SGDLS and CDR2 YYNGEE. Trimming shortened V by 3 bases and J by 7 bases, and 16 bases separated the two germline ends. The CDR3 runs 15 residues.

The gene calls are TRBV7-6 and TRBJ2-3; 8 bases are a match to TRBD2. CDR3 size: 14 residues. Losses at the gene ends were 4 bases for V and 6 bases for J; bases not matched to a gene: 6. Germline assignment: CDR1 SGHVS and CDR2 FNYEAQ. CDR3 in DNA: TGTGCCAGCAGCTACGCGGGACTAGTGGATACGCAGTATTTT. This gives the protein CASSYAGLVDTQYF.